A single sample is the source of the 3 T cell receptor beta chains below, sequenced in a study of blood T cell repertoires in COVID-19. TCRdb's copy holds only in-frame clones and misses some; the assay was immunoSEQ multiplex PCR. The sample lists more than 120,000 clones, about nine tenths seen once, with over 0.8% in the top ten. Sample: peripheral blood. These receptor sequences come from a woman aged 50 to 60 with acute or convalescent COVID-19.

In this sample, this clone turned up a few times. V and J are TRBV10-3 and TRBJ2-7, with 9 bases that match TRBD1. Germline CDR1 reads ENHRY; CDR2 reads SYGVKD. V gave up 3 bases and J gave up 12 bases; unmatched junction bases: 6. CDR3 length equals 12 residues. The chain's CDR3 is CAISDLGQGSYF. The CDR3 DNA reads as TGTGCCATCAGTGACCTCGGACAGGGGTCGTACTTC.

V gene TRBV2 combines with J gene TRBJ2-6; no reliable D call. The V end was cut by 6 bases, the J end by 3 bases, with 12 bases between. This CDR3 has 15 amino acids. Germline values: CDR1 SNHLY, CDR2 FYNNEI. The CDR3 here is CASRSGVSGANVLTF. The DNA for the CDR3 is TGTGCCAGCAGGTCGGGTGTAAGTGGGGCCAACGTCCTGACTTTC. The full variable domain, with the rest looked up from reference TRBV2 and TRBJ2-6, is EPEVTQTPSHQVTQMGQEVILRCVPISNHLYFYWYRQILGQKVEFLVSFYNNEISEKSEIFDDQFSVERPDGSNFTLKIRSTKLEDSAMYFCASRSGVSGANVLTFGAGSRLTVL.

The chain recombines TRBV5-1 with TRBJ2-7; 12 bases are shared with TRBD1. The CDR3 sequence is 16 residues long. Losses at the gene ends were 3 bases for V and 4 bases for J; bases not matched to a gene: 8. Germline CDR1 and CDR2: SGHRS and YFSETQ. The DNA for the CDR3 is TGCGCCAGCAGCTCGTCCCTGGGACAGGGGGCTTACGAGCAGTACTTC. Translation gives CASSSSLGQGAYEQYF.